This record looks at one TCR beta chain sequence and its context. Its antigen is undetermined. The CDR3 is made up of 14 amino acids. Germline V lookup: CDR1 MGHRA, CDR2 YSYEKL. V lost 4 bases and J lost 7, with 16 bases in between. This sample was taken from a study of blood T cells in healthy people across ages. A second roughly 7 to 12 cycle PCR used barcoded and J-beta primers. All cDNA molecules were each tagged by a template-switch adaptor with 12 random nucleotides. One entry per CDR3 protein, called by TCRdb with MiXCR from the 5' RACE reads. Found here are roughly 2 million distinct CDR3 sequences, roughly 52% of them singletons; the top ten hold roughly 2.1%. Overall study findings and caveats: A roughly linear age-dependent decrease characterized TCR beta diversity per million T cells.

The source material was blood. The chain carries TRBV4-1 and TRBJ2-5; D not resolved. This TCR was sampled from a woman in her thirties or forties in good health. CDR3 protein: CASSPALMDGTQYF. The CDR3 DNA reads TGCGCCAGCAGCCCGGCACTGATGGATGGGACCCAGTACTTC.